This T cell receptor beta chain derives from a study of blood T cell repertoires in COVID-19. Using immunoSEQ multiplex PCR, the repertoire was profiled, and TCRdb retains in-frame clones only, with some absent. The data show under 75,000 clones, roughly 80% seen once. CDR1 is MNHEY, CDR2 SVGAGI, per germline. The CDR3 loop spans 14 amino acids. The junction had 8 bases not matched to a gene; V was cut back by 6 bases and J by 8 bases. What was sequenced was peripheral blood. V is TRBV6-5 and J is TRBJ2-1, with 9 bases lining up with TRBD2. The receptor was derived from a man between 65 and 85 years old who had recovered from COVID-19. CDR3 amino acids: CASSASGTGDEQFF. In nucleotides, the CDR3 is TGTGCCAGCAGCGCTAGCGGGACGGGGGATGAGCAGTTCTTC.